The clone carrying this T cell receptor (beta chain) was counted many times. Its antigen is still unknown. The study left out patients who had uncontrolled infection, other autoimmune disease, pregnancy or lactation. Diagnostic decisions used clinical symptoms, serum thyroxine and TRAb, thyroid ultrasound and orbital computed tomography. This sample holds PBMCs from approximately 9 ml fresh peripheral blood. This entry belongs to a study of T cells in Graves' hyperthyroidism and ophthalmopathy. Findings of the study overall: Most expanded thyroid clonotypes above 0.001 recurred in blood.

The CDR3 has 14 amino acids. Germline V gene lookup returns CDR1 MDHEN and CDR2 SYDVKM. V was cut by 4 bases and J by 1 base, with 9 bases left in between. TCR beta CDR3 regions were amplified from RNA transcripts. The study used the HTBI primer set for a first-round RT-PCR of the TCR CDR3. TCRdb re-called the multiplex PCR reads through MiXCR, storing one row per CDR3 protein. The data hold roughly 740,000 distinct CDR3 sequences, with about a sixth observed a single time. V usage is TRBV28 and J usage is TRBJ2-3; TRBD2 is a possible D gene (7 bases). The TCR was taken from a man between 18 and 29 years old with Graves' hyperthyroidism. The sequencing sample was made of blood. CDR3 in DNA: TGTGCCAGCAGTTCGGGGGGCCGCACAGATACGCAGTATTTT. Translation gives CASSSGGRTDTQYF.